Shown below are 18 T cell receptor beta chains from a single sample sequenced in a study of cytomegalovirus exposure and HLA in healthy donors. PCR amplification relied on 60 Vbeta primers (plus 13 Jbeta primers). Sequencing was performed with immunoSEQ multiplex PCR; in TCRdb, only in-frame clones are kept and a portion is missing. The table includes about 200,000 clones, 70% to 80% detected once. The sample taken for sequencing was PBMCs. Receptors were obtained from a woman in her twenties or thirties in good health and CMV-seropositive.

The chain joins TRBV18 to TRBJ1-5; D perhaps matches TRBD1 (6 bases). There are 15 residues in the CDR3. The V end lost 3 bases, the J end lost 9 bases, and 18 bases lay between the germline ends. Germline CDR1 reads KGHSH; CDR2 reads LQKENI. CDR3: CASSPTGNNPSPQHF. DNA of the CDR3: TGTGCCAGCTCACCCACAGGGAATAATCCGTCGCCCCAGCATTTT. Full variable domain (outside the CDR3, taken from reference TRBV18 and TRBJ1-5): NAGVMQNPRHLVRRRGQEARLRCSPMKGHSHVYWYRQLPEEGLKFMVYLQKENIIDESGMPKERFSAEFPKEGPSILRIQQVVRGDSAAYFCASSPTGNNPSPQHFGDGTRLSIL.

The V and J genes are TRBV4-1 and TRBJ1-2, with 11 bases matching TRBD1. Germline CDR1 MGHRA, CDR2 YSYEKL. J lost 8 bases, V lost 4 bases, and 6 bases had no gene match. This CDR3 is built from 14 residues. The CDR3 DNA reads TGCGCCAGCAGCCCGGACAGGGGGCAGGGCGGCTACACCTTC. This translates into CASSPDRGQGGYTF.

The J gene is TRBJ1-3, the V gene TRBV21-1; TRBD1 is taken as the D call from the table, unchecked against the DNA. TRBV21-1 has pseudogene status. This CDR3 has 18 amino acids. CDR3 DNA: TGTGCCAGCAGCTCGCAAAAGCCGAACAGTTTCTCTGGAAACACCATATATTTT. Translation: CASSSQKPNSFSGNTIYF.

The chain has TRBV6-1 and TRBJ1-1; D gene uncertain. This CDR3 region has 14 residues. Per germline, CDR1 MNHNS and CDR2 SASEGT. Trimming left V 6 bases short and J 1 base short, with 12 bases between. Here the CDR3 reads CASSFMGQNTEAFF. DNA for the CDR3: TGTGCCAGCAGCTTTATGGGCCAGAACACTGAAGCTTTCTTT.

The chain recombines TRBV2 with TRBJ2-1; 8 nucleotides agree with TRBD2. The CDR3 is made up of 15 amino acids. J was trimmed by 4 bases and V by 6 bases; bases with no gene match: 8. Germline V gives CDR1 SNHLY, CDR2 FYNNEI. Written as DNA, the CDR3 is TGTGCCAGCAGCGCCGGGACTAGGTTATACAATGAGCAGTTCTTC. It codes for CASSAGTRLYNEQFF.

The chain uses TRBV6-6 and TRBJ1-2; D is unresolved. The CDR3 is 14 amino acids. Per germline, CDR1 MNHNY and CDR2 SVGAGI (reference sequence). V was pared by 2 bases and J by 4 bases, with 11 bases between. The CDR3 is CASSYGLSSYGYTF. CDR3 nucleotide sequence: TGTGCCAGCAGTTACGGGCTAAGCAGCTATGGCTACACCTTC.

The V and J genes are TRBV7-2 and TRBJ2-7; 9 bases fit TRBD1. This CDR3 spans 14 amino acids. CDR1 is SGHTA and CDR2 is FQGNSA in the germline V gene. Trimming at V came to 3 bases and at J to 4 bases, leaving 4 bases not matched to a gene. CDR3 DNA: TGTGCCAGCAGCTTGGGACAGGGAGGATACGAGCAGTACTTC. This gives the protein CASSLGQGGYEQYF.

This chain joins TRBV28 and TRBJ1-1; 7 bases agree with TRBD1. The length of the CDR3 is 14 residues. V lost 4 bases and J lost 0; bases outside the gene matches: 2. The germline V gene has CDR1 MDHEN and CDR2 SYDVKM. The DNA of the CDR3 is TGTGCCAGCAGTTGGACAGGCATGAACACTGAAGCTTTCTTT. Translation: CASSWTGMNTEAFF. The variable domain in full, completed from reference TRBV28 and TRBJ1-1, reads DVKVTQSSRYLVKRTGEKVFLECVQDMDHENMFWYRQDPGLGLRLIYFSYDVKMKEKGDIPEGYSVSREKKERFSLILESASTNQTSMYLCASSWTGMNTEAFFGQGTRLTVV.

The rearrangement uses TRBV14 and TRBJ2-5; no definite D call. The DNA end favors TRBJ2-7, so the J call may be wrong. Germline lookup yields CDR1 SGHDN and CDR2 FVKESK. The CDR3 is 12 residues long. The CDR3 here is CASSQTAYEQYF. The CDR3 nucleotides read TGTGCCAGCAGCCAAACAGCCTACGAGCAGTACTTC.

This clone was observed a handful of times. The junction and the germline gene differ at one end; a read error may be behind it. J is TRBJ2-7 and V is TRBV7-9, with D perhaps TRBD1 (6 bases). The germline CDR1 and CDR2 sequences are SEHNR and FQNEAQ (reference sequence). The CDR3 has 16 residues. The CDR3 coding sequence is TGTTCCAGCAGCTTAGTGGGGGCGGAAAGGGGTTACGAGCAGTACTTC. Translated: CSSSLVGAERGYEQYF.

CDR3 DNA: TGCGCCAGCAGCTTGGTGGCGGGAGTAAATGAGCAGTTCTTC. Its translation is CASSLVAGVNEQFF. The rearrangement uses TRBV5-1 and TRBJ2-1; 7 nucleotides agree with TRBD2. V lost 0 bases and J lost 7; bases outside the gene matches: 4. The germline V gene has CDR1 SGHRS and CDR2 YFSETQ. The CDR3 covers 14 residues.

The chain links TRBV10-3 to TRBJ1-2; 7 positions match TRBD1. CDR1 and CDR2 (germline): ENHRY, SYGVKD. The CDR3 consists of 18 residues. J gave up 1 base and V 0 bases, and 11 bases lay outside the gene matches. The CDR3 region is CAISESRAPGQYNYGYTF. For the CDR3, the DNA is TGTGCCATCAGTGAGTCTCGTGCGCCGGGACAGTATAACTATGGCTACACCTTC.

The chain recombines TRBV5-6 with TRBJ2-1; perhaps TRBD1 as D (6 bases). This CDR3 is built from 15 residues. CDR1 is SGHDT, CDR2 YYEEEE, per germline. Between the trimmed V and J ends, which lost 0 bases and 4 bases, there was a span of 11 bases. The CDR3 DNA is TGTGCCAGCAGCTTGGAGTTACAGGGATACAATGAGCAGTTCTTC. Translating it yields CASSLELQGYNEQFF.

The CDR3 DNA sequence: TGTGCCAGCAGCTTAGCGCGGGCCTCTGGAAACACCATATATTTT. It specifies CASSLARASGNTIYF. This chain links TRBV7-6 with TRBJ1-3; D is uncertain. CDR3 size: 15 residues. Trimming took off 0 bases at V and 0 bases at J, with 6 bases between the two ends. From germline, CDR1 is SGHVS and CDR2 FNYEAQ. The full variable domain, rest sourced from reference TRBV7-6 and TRBJ1-3, is GAGVSQSPRYKVTKRGQDVALRCDPISGHVSLYWYRQALGQGPEFLTYFNYEAQQDKSGLPNDRFSAERPEGSISTLTIQRTEQRDSAMYRCASSLARASGNTIYFGEGSWLTVV.

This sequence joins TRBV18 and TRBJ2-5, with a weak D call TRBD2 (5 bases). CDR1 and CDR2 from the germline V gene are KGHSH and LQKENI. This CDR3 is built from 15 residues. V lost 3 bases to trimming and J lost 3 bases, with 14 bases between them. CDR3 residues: CASSPWRQDEETQYF. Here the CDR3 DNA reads TGTGCCAGCTCACCGTGGAGGCAGGATGAAGAGACCCAGTACTTC. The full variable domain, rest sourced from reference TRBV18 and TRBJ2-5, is NAGVMQNPRHLVRRRGQEARLRCSPMKGHSHVYWYRQLPEEGLKFMVYLQKENIIDESGMPKERFSAEFPKEGPSILRIQQVVRGDSAAYFCASSPWRQDEETQYFGPGTRLLVL.

The CDR3 is CASSQSSGTGNQPQHF. The CDR3, as DNA: TGTGCCAGCAGCCAAAGTTCCGGGACAGGGAATCAGCCCCAGCATTTT. The V gene is TRBV4-2, the J gene TRBJ1-5; 9 bases agree with TRBD1. CDR3 length equals 16 residues. Germline V gene sequence: CDR1 LGHNA, CDR2 YNFKEQ. V trimming: 2 bases; J trimming: 4 bases; junction bases outside the gene matches: 6.

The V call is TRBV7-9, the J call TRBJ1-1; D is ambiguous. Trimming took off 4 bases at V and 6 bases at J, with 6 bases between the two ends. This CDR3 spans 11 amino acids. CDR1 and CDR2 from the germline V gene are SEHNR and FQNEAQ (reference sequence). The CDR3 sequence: CASSSIPEAFF. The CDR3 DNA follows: TGTGCCAGCAGCTCTATCCCTGAAGCTTTCTTT.

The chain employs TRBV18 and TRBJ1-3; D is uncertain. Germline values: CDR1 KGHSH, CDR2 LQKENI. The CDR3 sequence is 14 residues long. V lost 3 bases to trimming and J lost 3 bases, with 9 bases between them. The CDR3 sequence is CASSPAGSGNTIYF. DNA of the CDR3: TGTGCCAGCTCACCTGCAGGTAGTGGAAACACCATATATTTT.